The rows below give T cell receptor beta chains drawn from one sample of a study of cytomegalovirus exposure and HLA in healthy donors. The repertoire was sequenced with immunoSEQ multiplex PCR; TCRdb's copy has only in-frame clones and lacks some. The sample has 140,000 or so clones, roughly nine tenths seen once. The sample comprised PBMCs. Every receptor here comes from a young woman in good health and CMV-seropositive. The CDR3 runs from the conserved cysteine through the conserved F or W. The D gene is left open where the match is weak. Size tells how often a clone was seen (once, few, many) or the class of an expanded clone, and some rows leave it out.

length: 18
size: NA
V: TRBV27
J: TRBJ1-5
D: TRBD1
CDR3: CASSRPRDSQYSNQPQHF
DNA: TGTGCCAGCAGTCGCCCCCGGGACAGCCAATATAGCAATCAGCCCCAGCATTTT

length: 19
size: NA
V: TRBV11-2
J: TRBJ2-2
D: TRBD1
CDR3: CASSSRKLDRGRGTGELFF
DNA: TGTGCCAGCAGCTCAAGGAAACTGGACAGGGGAAGGGGGACCGGGGAGCTGTTTTTT

length: 13
size: NA
V: TRBV2
J: TRBJ1-2
D: NA
CDR3: CARLNQWDYGYTF
DNA: TGTGCCAGACTAAACCAGTGGGACTATGGCTACACCTTC

length: 15
size: NA
V: TRBV7-2
J: TRBJ2-1
D: NA
CDR3: CASRQVASSYNEQFF
DNA: TGTGCCAGCAGGCAGGTGGCGAGCTCCTACAATGAGCAGTTCTTC

length: 14
size: NA
V: TRBV5-1
J: TRBJ1-2
D: NA
CDR3: CASSSDTTNYGYTF
DNA: TGCGCCAGCAGCTCGGACACAACTAACTATGGCTACACCTTC

length: 14
size: NA
V: TRBV18
J: TRBJ1-2
D: TRBD1
CDR3: CASSARQGGDGYTF
DNA: TGTGCCAGCTCAGCAAGACAGGGTGGGGATGGCTACACCTTC

length: 15
size: NA
V: TRBV9
J: TRBJ2-7
D: NA
CDR3: CASSPTEEGRYEQYF
DNA: TGTGCCAGCAGCCCCACCGAGGAGGGAAGGTACGAGCAGTACTTC

length: 16
size: NA
V: TRBV10-1
J: TRBJ2-2
D: TRBD2
CDR3: CASSEGSGGNTGELFF
DNA: TGCGCCAGCAGTGAGGGTAGCGGGGGTAACACCGGGGAGCTGTTTTTT

length: 15
size: few
V: TRBV11-2
J: TRBJ1-6
D: TRBD1
CDR3: CASSLGSGGGSPLHF
DNA: TGTGCCAGCAGCTTAGGGTCAGGGGGAGGTTCACCCCTCCACTTT

length: 15
size: NA
V: TRBV6-6
J: TRBJ2-7
D: NA
CDR3: CASSYIPLGDYEQYF
DNA: TGTGCCAGCAGTTACATCCCACTTGGAGACTACGAGCAGTACTTC

length: 16
size: NA
V: TRBV7-6
J: TRBJ2-1
D: TRBD1
CDR3: CASSLDRDRLINEQFF
DNA: TGTGCCAGCAGCTTAGACCGGGACAGGTTGATCAATGAGCAGTTCTTC

length: 15
size: NA
V: TRBV7-9
J: TRBJ1-4
D: TRBD1
CDR3: CASSLGQGDNEKLFF
DNA: TGTGCCAGCAGCTTAGGACAGGGGGATAATGAAAAACTGTTTTTT

length: 16
size: NA
V: TRBV28
J: TRBJ2-2
D: NA
CDR3: CASSSSSRANTGELFF
DNA: TGTGCCAGCAGTTCCTCCAGCCGGGCGAACACCGGGGAGCTGTTTTTT

length: 14
size: once
V: TRBV4-3
J: TRBJ2-3
D: TRBD2
CDR3: CASSQALAGDTQYF
DNA: TGCGCCAGCAGCCAAGCCCTAGCGGGGGATACGCAGTATTTT

length: 15
size: NA
V: TRBV28
J: TRBJ2-5
D: NA
CDR3: CATIDGLGWEETQYF
DNA: TGTGCCACCATCGACGGTCTGGGGTGGGAGGAGACCCAGTACTTC

length: 14
size: NA
V: TRBV7-9
J: TRBJ2-5
D: NA
CDR3: CASSWGGVQETQYF
DNA: TGTGCCAGCAGCTGGGGCGGGGTACAAGAGACCCAGTACTTC

length: 17
size: NA
V: TRBV13
J: TRBJ2-7
D: TRBD2
CDR3: CASSRLAGGPLSYEQYF
DNA: TGTGCCAGCAGCCGACTAGCGGGGGGACCCCTTAGCTACGAGCAGTACTTC

length: 16
size: NA
V: TRBV4-2
J: TRBJ2-3
D: TRBD2
CDR3: CASSRLAGGSTDTQYF
DNA: TGTGCCAGCAGCCGTCTAGCGGGGGGGAGCACAGATACGCAGTATTTT

length: 15
size: NA
V: TRBV28
J: TRBJ2-3
D: NA
CDR3: CASSLRGGASDTQYF
DNA: TGTGCCAGCAGCCTAAGGGGGGGGGCCTCAGATACGCAGTATTTT

length: 15
size: NA
V: TRBV9
J: TRBJ2-7
D: NA
CDR3: CASSVGGGLRHEQYF
DNA: TGTGCCAGCAGCGTGGGCGGGGGCCTCCGGCACGAGCAGTACTTC

length: 14
size: NA
V: TRBV28
J: TRBJ2-2
D: NA
CDR3: CASSVQGWTGELFF
DNA: TGTGCCAGCAGTGTACAGGGCTGGACCGGGGAGCTGTTTTTT

length: 14
size: NA
V: TRBV10-3
J: TRBJ2-7
D: NA
CDR3: CAITEAQGAYEQYF
DNA: TGTGCCATCACCGAGGCGCAGGGCGCCTACGAGCAGTACTTC

length: 16
size: NA
V: TRBV21-1
J: TRBJ2-2
D: NA
CDR3: CASSKGNRVDTGELFF
DNA: TGTGCCAGCAGCAAAGGGAACAGGGTGGACACCGGGGAGCTGTTTTTT

length: 14
size: few
V: TRBV2
J: TRBJ2-3
D: TRBD2
CDR3: CAILGGSGVDTQYF
DNA: TGTGCCATCCTCGGGGGGTCCGGCGTGGATACGCAGTATTTT

length: 14
size: NA
V: TRBV28
J: TRBJ2-7
D: TRBD1
CDR3: CASSSPGQGNEQYF
DNA: TGTGCCAGCAGTTCACCGGGACAGGGGAACGAGCAGTACTTC

length: 12
size: NA
V: TRBV28
J: TRBJ1-1
D: NA
CDR3: CASSPLNTEAFF
DNA: TGTGCCAGCAGTCCTCTAAACACTGAAGCTTTCTTT

length: 14
size: NA
V: TRBV27
J: TRBJ1-2
D: TRBD1
CDR3: CASSSYGTDYGYTF
DNA: TGTGCCAGCAGCAGTTACGGGACAGACTATGGCTACACCTTC

length: 14
size: NA
V: TRBV28
J: TRBJ1-1
D: TRBD1
CDR3: CASSSLTGGPEAFF
DNA: TGTGCCAGCAGTTCCCTCACAGGGGGGCCTGAAGCTTTCTTT

length: 14
size: NA
V: TRBV5-1
J: TRBJ1-1
D: TRBD1
CDR3: CASSPQGANTEAFF
DNA: TGCGCCAGCAGCCCACAGGGGGCGAACACTGAAGCTTTCTTT

length: 11
size: NA
V: TRBV20-1
J: TRBJ1-2
D: TRBD1
CDR3: CSASQGDGYTF
DNA: TGCAGTGCTTCACAGGGGGATGGCTACACCTTC

length: 12
size: NA
V: TRBV27
J: TRBJ1-6
D: NA
CDR3: CASRRGEAPLHF
DNA: TGTGCCAGCAGGCGGGGGGAGGCACCCCTCCACTTT

length: 15
size: once
V: TRBV9
J: TRBJ2-3
D: TRBD1
CDR3: CASSPGTGVGYTQYF
DNA: TGTGCCAGCAGCCCCGGGACAGGGGTTGGATATACGCAGTATTTT

length: 15
size: NA
V: TRBV2
J: TRBJ2-7
D: TRBD2
CDR3: CASSPGTSGLYEQYF
DNA: TGTGCCAGCAGTCCCGGGACTAGCGGGCTATACGAGCAGTACTTC

length: 13
size: NA
V: TRBV11-2
J: TRBJ2-7
D: NA
CDR3: CASSLQGRGEQYF
DNA: TGTGCCAGCAGCTTACAGGGTCGAGGAGAGCAGTACTTC

length: 14
size: NA
V: TRBV7-2
J: TRBJ1-2
D: NA
CDR3: CASSLAVPEEGYTF
DNA: TGTGCCAGCAGCTTAGCGGTCCCCGAGGAAGGCTACACCTTC

length: 11
size: once
V: TRBV6-5
J: TRBJ2-1
D: NA
CDR3: CASTQNNEQFF
DNA: TGTGCCAGCACCCAAAACAATGAGCAGTTCTTC

length: 14
size: NA
V: TRBV7-2
J: TRBJ2-4
D: NA
CDR3: CASSLNRVQNIQYF
DNA: TGTGCCAGCAGCTTAAACAGAGTACAAAACATTCAGTACTTC

length: 13
size: NA
V: TRBV28
J: TRBJ2-7
D: NA
CDR3: CASTPREGDEQYF
DNA: TGTGCCAGCACCCCTCGAGAGGGGGACGAGCAGTACTTC

length: 14
size: NA
V: TRBV6-5
J: TRBJ1-1
D: NA
CDR3: CASGYRVGRTEAFF
DNA: TGTGCCAGCGGATACAGGGTTGGGCGGACTGAAGCTTTCTTT

length: 18
size: NA
V: TRBV23-1
J: TRBJ2-7
D: TRBD1
CDR3: CASSQGGTTGEETYEQYF
DNA: TGCGCCAGCAGTCAAGGCGGGACGACAGGGGAGGAAACCTACGAGCAGTACTTC

length: 16
size: NA
V: TRBV18
J: TRBJ2-7
D: TRBD1
CDR3: CASSPPSRTGLYEQYF
DNA: TGTGCCAGCTCACCACCGTCAAGGACAGGGCTCTACGAGCAGTACTTC

length: 13
size: NA
V: TRBV28
J: TRBJ2-4
D: NA
CDR3: CASRGQGPNIQYF
DNA: TGTGCCAGCAGGGGACAAGGACCTAACATTCAGTACTTC

length: 16
size: NA
V: TRBV10-3
J: TRBJ2-2
D: TRBD2
CDR3: CAIRPTSGVNTGELFF
DNA: TGTGCCATCAGGCCGACTAGCGGGGTCAACACCGGGGAGCTGTTTTTT

length: 11
size: many
V: TRBV19
J: TRBJ1-1
D: NA
CDR3: CASRGAGEAFF
DNA: TGTGCCAGTAGGGGGGCGGGTGAAGCTTTCTTT

length: 16
size: NA
V: TRBV13
J: TRBJ1-2
D: NA
CDR3: CASSLGEGQVNYGYTF
DNA: TGTGCCAGCAGCTTAGGGGAAGGACAAGTTAACTATGGCTACACCTTC

length: 15
size: NA
V: TRBV6-6
J: TRBJ2-4
D: TRBD2
CDR3: CASSYPGTSEVREYF
DNA: TGTGCCAGCAGTTACCCTGGGACTAGCGAGGTCCGGGAGTACTTC

length: 14
size: NA
V: TRBV28
J: TRBJ1-1
D: TRBD1
CDR3: CASSRRGQYTEAFF
DNA: TGTGCCAGCAGTCGGAGGGGACAGTACACTGAAGCTTTCTTT

length: 15
size: NA
V: TRBV19
J: TRBJ2-7
D: TRBD1
CDR3: CASRIGGQGTYEQYF
DNA: TGTGCCAGTAGGATAGGGGGACAGGGGACCTACGAGCAGTACTTC

length: 13
size: NA
V: TRBV19
J: TRBJ1-4
D: NA
CDR3: CASSIVQNEKLFF
DNA: TGTGCCAGTAGTATAGTACAGAATGAAAAACTGTTTTTT

length: 18
size: few
V: TRBV28
J: TRBJ1-5
D: NA
CDR3: CASSPPRLDSYSNQPQHF
DNA: TGTGCCAGCAGTCCCCCTCGGTTAGACAGCTATAGCAATCAGCCCCAGCATTTT

length: 15
size: NA
V: TRBV7-9
J: TRBJ1-6
D: TRBD1
CDR3: CASSPRGQGNSPLHF
DNA: TGTGCCAGCAGCCCTAGGGGACAGGGGAATTCACCCCTCCACTTT

length: 13
size: NA
V: TRBV6-6
J: TRBJ1-1
D: NA
CDR3: CASRRGEDTEAFF
DNA: TGTGCCAGCAGAAGGGGCGAGGACACTGAAGCTTTCTTT

length: 17
size: NA
V: TRBV7-2
J: TRBJ2-3
D: NA
CDR3: CASSPTLYGISTDTQYF
DNA: TGTGCCAGCAGCCCAACCCTCTACGGGATCAGCACAGATACGCAGTATTTT

length: 14
size: NA
V: TRBV7-3
J: TRBJ1-6
D: NA
CDR3: CASSAGQRNSPLHF
DNA: TGTGCCAGCAGCGCCGGACAGCGTAATTCACCCCTCCACTTT

length: 14
size: NA
V: TRBV5-4
J: TRBJ1-1
D: NA
CDR3: CASSLTGEDTEAFF
DNA: TGTGCCAGCAGCTTGACGGGTGAGGACACTGAAGCTTTCTTT

length: 15
size: NA
V: TRBV7-3
J: TRBJ2-2
D: TRBD2
CDR3: CASSRGLAGTGELFF
DNA: TGTGCCAGCAGCCGTGGACTAGCGGGAACCGGGGAGCTGTTTTTT

length: 14
size: NA
V: TRBV28
J: TRBJ1-1
D: NA
CDR3: CASSRDRLNTEAFF
DNA: TGTGCCAGCAGTCGAGACAGGCTGAACACTGAAGCTTTCTTT

length: 14
size: NA
V: TRBV6-1
J: TRBJ1-1
D: NA
CDR3: CASSVAGQDTEAFF
DNA: TGTGCCAGCAGTGTGGCAGGGCAGGACACTGAAGCTTTCTTT